The 2 T cell receptor beta chains listed next were all sequenced from one sample in a study of metastatic and nonmetastatic thyroid tumors. Every patient underwent thyroid surgery untreated. TCRdb ran MiXCR on the PCR reads. Here the sample spans about 16,000 clones, around 28% being singletons. Sample: tumor tissue. These receptors all stem from a male donor with papillary thyroid cancer or a benign thyroid nodule (not recorded which). Some clones in this sample may be carry-over from other donors' samples.

The chain couples TRBV13 to TRBJ2-7, with TRBD2 matching 12 bases. The CDR3 length is 15 residues. V was clipped by 5 bases and J by 3 bases; unmatched bases: 5. The germline V gene has CDR1 PRHDT and CDR2 FYEKMQ (reference sequence). CDR3 nucleotides: TGTGCCAGCAGCCCTCGACTAGCGGGAGTCTACGAGCAGTACTTC. This translates into CASSPRLAGVYEQYF. The full variable domain, in which reference TRBV13 and TRBJ2-7 provide the parts outside the CDR3, is AAGVIQSPRHLIKEKRETATLKCYPIPRHDTVYWYQQGPGQDPQFLISFYEKMQSDKGSIPDRFSAQQFSDYHSELNMSSLELGDSALYFCASSPRLAGVYEQYFGPGTRLTVT.

This clone was found once. The chain recombines TRBV3-1 with TRBJ1-1, with a possible D match to TRBD1 (5 bases). The germline gives CDR1 LGHDT, CDR2 YNNKEL (reference sequence). The V gene lost 1 base and the J gene lost 3 bases, with 15 bases spanning the gap. This CDR3 has 16 amino acids. DNA of the CDR3: TGTGCCAGCAGCCAAGGTCAGCTAAGGGGTGACACTGAAGCTTTCTTT. Translation: CASSQGQLRGDTEAFF.